One and the same sample provided the 11 T cell receptor beta chains below, sequenced in a study of OX40 agonist ivuxolimab in advanced cancers. Some clones are missing from TCRdb's copy, which holds only in-frame ones; the method was immunoSEQ multiplex PCR. The sample yields roughly 130,000 clones, around 93% seen once. The sequencing here drew on CD4+ or CD8+ T cells sorted from blood, taken in a trial of the OX40 agonist ivuxolimab. The source of these receptors is an adult with an advanced solid tumor such as melanoma, head and neck, liver or kidney cancer.

The genes are TRBV15 and TRBJ1-3; TRBD1 aligns across 9 bases. This CDR3 spans 17 amino acids. Germline V gene sequence: CDR1 LNHNV, CDR2 YYDKDF (reference sequence). V was pared by 4 bases and J by 4 bases, with 11 bases of the junction left unmatched. The CDR3 coding sequence is TGTGCCACCAGCAACCTCTTCGACAGGGGGAACGGAAACACCATATATTTT. It is translated as CATSNLFDRGNGNTIYF.

The V and J genes are TRBV5-4 and TRBJ2-5, with D unclear. Between the trimmed V and J ends, which lost 4 bases and 5 bases, there was a span of 9 bases. This CDR3 is 12 amino acids long. The V gene's germline CDR1 is SGHNT and CDR2 YYREEE (reference sequence). Here the CDR3 reads CASSLVGETQYF. The CDR3 DNA follows: TGTGCCAGCAGCCTCGTTGGGGAGACCCAGTACTTC.

This clone was seen a single time. The V gene is TRBV7-2, the J gene TRBJ2-6, with D possibly TRBD1 on 5 matching bases. The CDR3 length is 15 residues. Germline values: CDR1 SGHTA, CDR2 FQGNSA. The V gene lost 5 bases and the J gene lost 2 bases, with 10 bases spanning the gap. CDR3 region: CASSRQSAGANVLTF. The CDR3 coding sequence is TGTGCCAGCAGCAGACAGTCTGCTGGGGCCAACGTCCTGACTTTC.

The gene calls are TRBV10-3 and TRBJ1-1, with D maybe TRBD1 (5 bases). Germline V gives CDR1 ENHRY, CDR2 SYGVKD. The CDR3 spans 14 residues. V lost 6 bases and J lost 3, with 14 bases in between. CDR3 region: CAIRKRDGDTEAFF. CDR3 bases: TGTGCCATCAGGAAGAGGGACGGGGACACTGAAGCTTTCTTT.

V is TRBV7-2 and J is TRBJ2-5; D ambiguous. Germline V gives CDR1 SGHTA, CDR2 FQGNSA. The CDR3 runs to 11 residues. Trimming stripped 4 bases from V and 2 bases from J, with 2 bases between. In DNA, the CDR3 is TGTGCCAGCAGCTCACAAGAGACCCAGTACTTC. Protein sequence: CASSSQETQYF.

This sequence joins TRBV21-1 and TRBJ2-7; the table gives TRBD2 as D, unverified against the DNA. TRBV21-1 is a pseudogene. The CDR3 has 11 amino acids. CDR3 in DNA: TGTGCCAGCAGCATAAACTACGAGCAGTACTTC. It translates to CASSINYEQYF.

The rearrangement uses TRBV5-6 and TRBJ1-1, with D tentatively TRBD1 (5 bases). The CDR3 has 12 amino acids. Trimming removed 4 bases from V and 7 bases from J, with 11 bases in between. CDR1 is SGHDT and CDR2 is YYEEEE in the germline V gene. CDR3 loop: CASSRGRLEAFF. The CDR3 region has the DNA TGTGCCAGCAGCAGGGGACGCCTTGAAGCTTTCTTT.

V gene TRBV19 combines with J gene TRBJ1-1; the D gene is possibly TRBD1 (5 bases). The CDR3 sequence is 16 residues long. Germline CDR1 LNHDA, CDR2 SQIVND (reference sequence). Trimming cost V 6 bases and J 4 bases, with 21 bases left between them. The CDR3 here is CASSPRGVTWGTEAFF. DNA for the CDR3: TGTGCCAGTAGCCCGCGGGGGGTGACCTGGGGCACTGAAGCTTTCTTT.

V gene TRBV21-1 combines with J gene TRBJ1-3; the table's D call, TRBD1, was not checked against the DNA. TRBV21-1 is a recognized pseudogene. The CDR3 consists of 19 residues. CDR3 DNA sequence: TGTGCCAGCAGCAAAGCTCGTTGGGACAGGTTTTACTCTGGAAACACCATATATTTT. Protein product: CASSKARWDRFYSGNTIYF.

The J gene is TRBJ1-1, the V gene TRBV30, with 12 nucleotides matching TRBD1. CDR3 length: 13 residues. Germline loops: CDR1 GTSNPN, CDR2 SVGIG (reference sequence). V shed 8 bases and J 4 bases; nucleotides not matched to a gene: 5. CDR3 coding DNA: TGTGCCGGGCGGGACAGGGGGCTCACTGAAGCTTTCTTT. It translates to CAGRDRGLTEAFF.

V usage is TRBV9 and J usage is TRBJ2-3; D gene uncertain. Germline V gene data show CDR1 as SGDLS and CDR2 as YYNGEE. The V and J ends lost 4 bases and 2 bases respectively, with 17 bases between them. The CDR3 runs to 16 residues. Here the CDR3 reads CASSTRVGRYTDTQYF. The CDR3 DNA reads as TGTGCCAGCAGCACCCGAGTGGGCAGATACACAGATACGCAGTATTTT.